The 14 T cell receptor beta chains below all came from one sample that was sequenced in a study of control samples from healthy donors and cancer patients. The protocol was immunoSEQ multiplex PCR, while the TCRdb copy is restricted to in-frame clones and leaves out a portion. The sample shows about 140,000 clones, 89% of them seen only once. Sequences were obtained from blood. These receptor sequences come from a man younger than 45 in good health.

The chain is built from TRBV27 and TRBJ2-1, with 11 bases lining up with TRBD2. J gave up 0 bases and V 2 bases, and 9 bases lay outside the gene matches. CDR3 length equals 19 residues. Germline V CDR1 and CDR2: MNHEY, SMNVEV (reference sequence). CDR3 in DNA: TGTGCCAGCAGTTTAGCTTTTAGCGGGAGGGATAGCTCCTACAATGAGCAGTTCTTC. Encoded protein: CASSLAFSGRDSSYNEQFF.

This chain joins TRBV2 and TRBJ2-2, with unresolved D. The length of the CDR3 is 13 residues. CDR1 is SNHLY, CDR2 FYNNEI, per germline. Deletions cut 6 bases from V and 3 bases from J, with 8 bases between. CDR3 sequence reads: CASRFLDTGELFF. CDR3 DNA sequence: TGTGCCAGCAGGTTCTTAGACACCGGGGAGCTGTTTTTT.

The chain combines TRBV15 with TRBJ2-5, with no clear D. The CDR3 totals 12 residues. CDR1 is LNHNV and CDR2 is YYDKDF in the germline V gene (reference sequence). The germline V and J ends were trimmed by 3 bases and 7 bases, with 9 bases remaining between them. For the CDR3, the DNA is TGTGCCACCAGCAGGGGATCGGGGACCCAGTACTTC. Its protein product is CATSRGSGTQYF.

This chain joins TRBV6-2 or TRBV6-3 and TRBJ2-7; D is perhaps TRBD2 (6 bases). V dropped 2 bases and J dropped 5 bases, with 10 bases sitting between them. The CDR3 has 13 residues. Per germline, CDR1 MNHEY and CDR2 SVGEGT. The CDR3, as DNA: TGTGCCAGCAGTTACCCCCCGGGGGACGAGCAGTACTTC. It specifies CASSYPPGDEQYF.

The genes are TRBV18 and TRBJ1-2; a weak D match, TRBD1 (5 bases). V lost 0 bases and J lost 7, with 9 bases in between. From germline, CDR1 is KGHSH and CDR2 LQKENI. CDR3 length equals 13 residues. The CDR3 DNA follows: TGTGCCAGCTCACCACCCGTCAGGGTTGGCTACACCTTC. Residues: CASSPPVRVGYTF.

The CDR3 loop reads CASSLAPKGEPGNTIYF. The DNA of the CDR3 is TGCGCCAGCAGCTTGGCACCTAAAGGAGAACCGGGAAACACCATATATTTT. The chain uses TRBV5-1 and TRBJ1-3; unclear D gene. Germline V lookup: CDR1 SGHRS, CDR2 YFSETQ. Trimming removed 0 bases at V and 4 bases at J, with 17 bases between. This CDR3 is 17 amino acids long.

V and J are TRBV4-1 and TRBJ2-7, with 9 bases fitting TRBD1. The CDR3 consists of 16 residues. Trimming took 4 bases from V and 0 from J; bases not matched to a gene: 7. Germline CDR1 and CDR2: MGHRA and YSYEKL. This CDR3 is CASSPTGTGSSYEQYF. The CDR3, as DNA: TGCGCCAGCAGCCCGACCGGGACAGGGAGCTCCTACGAGCAGTACTTC.

The chain is built from TRBV3-1 (or the pseudogene TRBV3-2) and TRBJ1-1, with D tentatively TRBD1 (5 bases). CDR3 length: 14 amino acids. V shed 1 base and J shed 6 bases, with 12 bases lying between them. CDR1 and CDR2 (germline): LGHDT, YNNKEL (reference sequence). CDR3 loop: CASSQGPGGPEAFF. Here the CDR3 DNA reads TGTGCCAGCAGCCAAGGGCCTGGGGGACCTGAAGCTTTCTTT.

This rearrangement joins TRBV6-2 or TRBV6-3 to TRBJ2-7, with D perhaps matching TRBD2 (6 bases). In germline, CDR1 is MNHEY, CDR2 SVGEGT. V lost 2 bases and J lost 4, with 12 bases in between. This CDR3 has 14 amino acids. The CDR3, as DNA: TGTGCCAGCAGTTACCGATCAGGGAGGTACGAGCAGTACTTC. This sequence encodes CASSYRSGRYEQYF.

V gene TRBV24-1 combines with J gene TRBJ2-2, with 10 bases fitting TRBD2. Germline CDR1 is KGHDR and CDR2 is SFDVKD. The CDR3 contains 18 residues. Germline trimming cut 3 bases from V and 7 bases from J; bases unmatched to any gene: 13. The DNA of the CDR3 is TGTGCCACCAGTGATCAATCCCCTAGCGGGGGTCCCTTCGGGGAGCTGTTTTTT. This sequence encodes CATSDQSPSGGPFGELFF.

This clone was seen only once. The DNA of the CDR3 is TGTGCCACCAGTGAACGGGAGGACTATGGCTACACCTTC. This encodes CATSEREDYGYTF. The V and J genes are TRBV24-1 and TRBJ1-2; D gene ambiguous. The CDR3 spans 13 residues. V lost 4 bases, J lost 3 bases, and 8 bases lay in between. In germline, CDR1 is KGHDR, CDR2 SFDVKD.

This clone was detected only once. The chain joins TRBV3-1 (or the pseudogene TRBV3-2) to TRBJ2-7; TRBD2 agrees at 9 bases. Germline V lookup: CDR1 LGHDT, CDR2 YNNKEL (reference sequence). The CDR3 has 16 residues. The trim removed 0 bases at V and 1 base at J, leaving 4 bases unmatched. CDR3 bases: TGTGCCAGCAGCCAAGACGCGGGACTAGCATCCTACGAGCAGTACTTC. Residues: CASSQDAGLASYEQYF.

The chain combines TRBV7-9 with TRBJ1-2; 10 bases match TRBD1. The CDR3 loop spans 13 amino acids. The trim removed 5 bases at V and 8 bases at J, leaving 5 bases unmatched. Germline CDR1 is SEHNR and CDR2 is FQNEAQ (reference sequence). CDR3 amino acids: CASSRTGGRGYTF. CDR3 nucleotide sequence: TGTGCCAGCAGCCGGACAGGGGGGCGAGGCTACACCTTC.

The chain carries TRBV5-4 and TRBJ1-3; D gene uncertain. Germline assignment: CDR1 SGHNT and CDR2 YYREEE (reference sequence). CDR3 length: 14 amino acids. Trimming took 2 bases from V and 0 from J, leaving 6 bases between them. The CDR3 DNA reads as TGTGCCAGCAGCTTCGGCGTCTCTGGAAACACCATATATTTT. Amino acid sequence: CASSFGVSGNTIYF.